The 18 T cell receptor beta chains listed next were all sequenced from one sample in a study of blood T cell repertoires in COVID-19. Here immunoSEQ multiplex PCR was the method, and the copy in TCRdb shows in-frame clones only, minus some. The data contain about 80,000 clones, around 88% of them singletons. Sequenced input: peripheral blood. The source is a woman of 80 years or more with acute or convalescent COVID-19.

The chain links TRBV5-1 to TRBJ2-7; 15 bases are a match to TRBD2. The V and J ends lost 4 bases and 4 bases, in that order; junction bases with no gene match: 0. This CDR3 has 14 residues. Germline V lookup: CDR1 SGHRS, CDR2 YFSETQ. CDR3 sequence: CASSGLAGGYEQYF. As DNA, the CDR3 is TGCGCCAGCAGCGGACTAGCGGGGGGGTACGAGCAGTACTTC.

CDR3 in DNA: TGTGCCAGCCGGGGACAGGCTTCTGGGGCCAACGTCCTGACTTTC. Amino acid sequence: CASRGQASGANVLTF. The chain joins TRBV19 to TRBJ2-6, with 8 bases fitting TRBD1. This CDR3 has 15 amino acids. Germline trimming cut 9 bases from V and 1 base from J; bases unmatched to any gene: 5. Germline CDR1 reads LNHDA; CDR2 reads SQIVND (reference sequence).

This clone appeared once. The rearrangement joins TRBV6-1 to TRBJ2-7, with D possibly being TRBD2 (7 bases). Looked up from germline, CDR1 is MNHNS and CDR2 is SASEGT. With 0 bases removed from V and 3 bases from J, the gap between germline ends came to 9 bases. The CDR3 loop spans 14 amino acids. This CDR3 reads CASSEAGGLYEQYF. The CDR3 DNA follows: TGTGCCAGCAGTGAAGCGGGGGGGCTCTACGAGCAGTACTTC.

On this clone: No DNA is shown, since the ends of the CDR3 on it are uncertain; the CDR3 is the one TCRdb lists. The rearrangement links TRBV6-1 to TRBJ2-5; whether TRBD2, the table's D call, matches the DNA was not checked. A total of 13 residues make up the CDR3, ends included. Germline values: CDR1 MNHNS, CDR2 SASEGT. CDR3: CASSEVGAGNKYF.

CDR3 loop: CATTRTGDNQPQHF. The CDR3 nucleotides are TGTGCCACCACCAGGACAGGGGACAATCAGCCCCAGCATTTT. The chain joins TRBV15 to TRBJ1-5; 9 bases map to TRBD1. The CDR3 has 14 amino acids. V shed 7 bases and J 3 bases; nucleotides not matched to a gene: 4. The germline gives CDR1 LNHNV, CDR2 YYDKDF (reference sequence). Drawing the rest from reference TRBV15 and TRBJ1-5, the complete variable domain is DAMVIQNPRYQVTQFGKPVTLSCSQTLNHNVMYWYQQKSSQAPKLLFHYYDKDFNNEADTPDNFQSRRPNTSFCFLDIRSPGLGDTAMYLCATTRTGDNQPQHFGDGTRLSIL.

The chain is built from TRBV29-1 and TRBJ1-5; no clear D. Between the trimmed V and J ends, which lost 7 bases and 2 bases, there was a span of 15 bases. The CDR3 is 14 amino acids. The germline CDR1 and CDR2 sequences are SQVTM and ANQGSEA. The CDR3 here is CSAFQRPGNQPQHF. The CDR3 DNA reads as TGCAGCGCCTTTCAGCGGCCGGGCAATCAGCCCCAGCATTTT.

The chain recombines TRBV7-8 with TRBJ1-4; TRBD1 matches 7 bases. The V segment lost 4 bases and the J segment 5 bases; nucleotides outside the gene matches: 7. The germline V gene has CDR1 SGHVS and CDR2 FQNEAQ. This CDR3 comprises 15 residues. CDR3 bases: TGTGCCAGCAGCTCCTTCAGGGACAGAAATGAAAAACTGTTTTTT. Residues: CASSSFRDRNEKLFF.

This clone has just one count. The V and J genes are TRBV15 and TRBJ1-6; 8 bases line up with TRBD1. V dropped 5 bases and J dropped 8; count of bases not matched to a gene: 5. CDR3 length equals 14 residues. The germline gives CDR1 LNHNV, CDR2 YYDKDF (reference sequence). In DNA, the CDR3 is TGTGCCACCAGCCCGACAGGGGCCCATTCACCCCTCCACTTT. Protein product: CATSPTGAHSPLHF.

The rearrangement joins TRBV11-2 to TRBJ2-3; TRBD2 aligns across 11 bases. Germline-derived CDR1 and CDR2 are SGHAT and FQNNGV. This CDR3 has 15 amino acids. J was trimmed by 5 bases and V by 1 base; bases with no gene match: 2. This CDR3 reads CASSLVSGGGDTQYF. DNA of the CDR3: TGTGCCAGCAGCTTAGTTAGCGGGGGGGGAGATACGCAGTATTTT.

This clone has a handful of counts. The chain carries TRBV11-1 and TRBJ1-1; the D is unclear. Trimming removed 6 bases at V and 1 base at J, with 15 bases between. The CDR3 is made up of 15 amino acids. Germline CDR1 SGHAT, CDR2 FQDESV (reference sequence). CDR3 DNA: TGTGCCAGCAGTATAGGGAATCGGGGGAACACTGAAGCTTTCTTT. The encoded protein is CASSIGNRGNTEAFF.

The CDR3 loop is CARSFPPGEGTGELFF. CDR3 bases: TGTGCCAGAAGCTTCCCGCCAGGGGAGGGTACCGGGGAGCTGTTTTTT. The J gene is TRBJ2-2, the V gene TRBV7-5; the table gives TRBD2 as D, unverified against the DNA. TRBV7-5 is shown as a pseudogene. The CDR3 length is 16 residues.

The CDR3: CASSQQRAGSNQPQHF. The CDR3 nucleotides are TGTGCCAGCAGCCAGCAGAGGGCGGGGAGCAATCAGCCCCAGCATTTT. The rearrangement uses TRBV7-8 and TRBJ1-5; D call uncertain. Germline V gives CDR1 SGHVS, CDR2 FQNEAQ. The CDR3 loop spans 16 amino acids. Trimming took 5 bases from V and 1 from J, leaving 15 bases between them.

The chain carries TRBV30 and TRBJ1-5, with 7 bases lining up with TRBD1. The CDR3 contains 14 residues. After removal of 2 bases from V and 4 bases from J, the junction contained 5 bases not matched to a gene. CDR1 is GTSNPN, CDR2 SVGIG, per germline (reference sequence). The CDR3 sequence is CAWSLTGRNQPQHF. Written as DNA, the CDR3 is TGTGCCTGGAGTTTGACAGGGCGAAATCAGCCCCAGCATTTT.

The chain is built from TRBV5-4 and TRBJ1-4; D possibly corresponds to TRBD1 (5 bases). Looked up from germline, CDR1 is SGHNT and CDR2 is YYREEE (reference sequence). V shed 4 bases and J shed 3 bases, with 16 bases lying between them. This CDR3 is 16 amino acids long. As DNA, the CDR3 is TGTGCCAGCAGCCCGGGACTAAGGGGTGCTAATGAAAAACTGTTTTTT. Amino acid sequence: CASSPGLRGANEKLFF.

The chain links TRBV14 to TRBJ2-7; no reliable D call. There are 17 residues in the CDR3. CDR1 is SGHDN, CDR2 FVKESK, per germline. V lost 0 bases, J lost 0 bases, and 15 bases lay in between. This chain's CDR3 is CASSQDYPRSFSYEQYF. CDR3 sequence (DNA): TGTGCCAGCAGCCAAGACTACCCCCGCTCCTTCTCCTACGAGCAGTACTTC. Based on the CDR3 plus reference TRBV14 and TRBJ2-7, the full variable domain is EAGVTQFPSHSVIEKGQTVTLRCDPISGHDNLYWYRRVMGKEIKFLLHFVKESKQDESGMPNNRFLAERTGGTYSTLKVQPAELEDSGVYFCASSQDYPRSFSYEQYFGPGTRLTVT.

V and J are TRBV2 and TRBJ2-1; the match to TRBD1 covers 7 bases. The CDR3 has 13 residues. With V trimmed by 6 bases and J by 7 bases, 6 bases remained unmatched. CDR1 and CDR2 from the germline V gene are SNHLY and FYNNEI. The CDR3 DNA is TGTGCCAGCAGCCGACAGGGATGGAATGAGCAGTTCTTC. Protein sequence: CASSRQGWNEQFF.

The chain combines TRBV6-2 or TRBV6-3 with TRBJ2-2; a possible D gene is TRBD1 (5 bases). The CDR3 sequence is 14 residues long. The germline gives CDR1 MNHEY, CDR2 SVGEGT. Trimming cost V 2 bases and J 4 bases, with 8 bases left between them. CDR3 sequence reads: CASSYGHLTGELFF. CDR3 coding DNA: TGTGCCAGCAGTTACGGACACCTCACCGGGGAGCTGTTTTTT.

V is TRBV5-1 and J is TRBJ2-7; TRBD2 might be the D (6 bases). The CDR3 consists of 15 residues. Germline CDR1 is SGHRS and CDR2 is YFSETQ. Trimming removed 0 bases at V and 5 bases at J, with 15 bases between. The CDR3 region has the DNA TGCGCCAGCAGCTTGGGAGCGGCGGGGACCCACGAGCAGTACTTC. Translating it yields CASSLGAAGTHEQYF.